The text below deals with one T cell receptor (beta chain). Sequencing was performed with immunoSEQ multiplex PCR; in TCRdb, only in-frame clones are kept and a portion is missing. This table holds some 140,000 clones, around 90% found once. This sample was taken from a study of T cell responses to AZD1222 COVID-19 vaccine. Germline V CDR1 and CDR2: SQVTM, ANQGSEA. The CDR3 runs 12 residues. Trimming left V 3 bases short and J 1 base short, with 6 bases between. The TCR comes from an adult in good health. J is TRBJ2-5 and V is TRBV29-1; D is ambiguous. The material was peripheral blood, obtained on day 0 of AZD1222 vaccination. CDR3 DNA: TGCAGCGTTGACAAGGTCCAAGAGACCCAGTACTTC. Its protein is CSVDKVQETQYF.